This is a list of T cell receptor beta chains from one sample in a study of cytotoxic CD8 clonotypes in ibrutinib-treated CLL. Profiled with immunoSEQ multiplex PCR; TCRdb holds only in-frame clones, not every one. This sample has about 330,000 clones, with 67% found just once. The starting material was PBMCs, obtained after 36 months of ibrutinib treatment. These receptors were taken from a human donor with chronic lymphocytic leukemia. The CDR3 runs from the conserved cysteine through the conserved F or W. A D gene is named only where the DNA matches it firmly. Clone size is shown for a subset of rows, as once, few, many or a class of expanded clone.

CDR3aa,CDR3nt,d_gene,j_gene,abundance,len,v_gene
CASSPGTGVKHYEQYF,TGTGCCAGCAGCCCCGGGACAGGGGTCAAACACTACGAGCAGTACTTC,TRBD1,TRBJ2-7,NA,16,TRBV7-6
CASSLGPSYEQYF,TGTGCCAGCAGTTTAGGACCGAGCTACGAGCAGTACTTC,NA,TRBJ2-7,few,13,TRBV27
CASSFRGTDTQYF,TGTGCCAGCAGCTTTCGGGGGACAGATACGCAGTATTTT,NA,TRBJ2-3,NA,13,TRBV28
CASSVQIGQGLNANYGYTF,TGTGCCAGCAGCGTCCAAATCGGACAGGGTCTAAATGCTAACTATGGCTACACCTTC,TRBD1,TRBJ1-2,NA,19,TRBV9
CASSQAHRVRETQYF,TGTGCCAGCAGCCAAGCTCACAGGGTCCGAGAGACCCAGTACTTC,NA,TRBJ2-5,NA,15,TRBV14
CASSLGQGAGGANVLTF,TGCGCCAGCAGCCTAGGACAGGGGGCAGGTGGGGCCAACGTCCTGACTTTC,TRBD1,TRBJ2-6,NA,17,TRBV5-1
CASSPQGAPPPDGYTF,TGTGCCAGCAGCCCACAGGGGGCGCCCCCCCCTGATGGCTACACCTTC,TRBD1,TRBJ1-2,NA,16,TRBV7-9
CAHVDNWGEKLFF,TGTGCTCATGTCGACAACTGGGGCGAAAAACTGTTTTTT,NA,TRBJ1-4,NA,13,TRBV27
CASSEARGGASSYEQYF,TGTGCCAGCAGTGAAGCAAGAGGGGGAGCAAGCTCCTACGAGCAGTACTTC,NA,TRBJ2-7,NA,17,TRBV6-1
CASSSPGINTEAFF,TGCGCCAGCAGCTCGCCGGGAATAAACACTGAAGCTTTCTTT,NA,TRBJ1-1,NA,14,TRBV4-3
CAISDHRGVGQETQYF,TGTGCCATCAGTGATCACAGGGGAGTGGGTCAAGAGACCCAGTACTTC,TRBD1,TRBJ2-5,NA,16,TRBV10-3
CASSQDSRDLYEQYF,TGCGCCAGCAGCCAAGATTCCAGGGACCTTTACGAGCAGTACTTC,NA,TRBJ2-7,once,15,TRBV4-1
CASSSTKTGGIKWAFF,TGTGCCAGCAGCTCGACTAAGACAGGGGGCATTAAGTGGGCTTTCTTT,TRBD1,TRBJ1-1,NA,16,TRBV7-9
CASSAGQGRSLDYNEQFF,TGTGCCAGCAGCGCGGGACAGGGTCGTTCGTTAGACTACAATGAGCAGTTCTTC,TRBD1,TRBJ2-1,NA,18,TRBV7-3
CASSTSWHPYEQYF,TGTGCCAGTAGTACCTCGTGGCACCCCTACGAGCAGTACTTC,NA,TRBJ2-7,NA,14,TRBV19
CASSDQRGGYEQYF,TGCGCCAGCAGCGACCAGCGGGGGGGCTACGAGCAGTACTTC,TRBD2,TRBJ2-7,NA,14,TRBV4-1
CASSRQGPSYEQYF,TGTGCCAGCTCACGACAGGGCCCTTCCTACGAGCAGTACTTC,TRBD1,TRBJ2-7,NA,14,TRBV18
CARSDGPNTGELFF,TGTGCCAGGTCGGACGGCCCGAACACCGGGGAGCTGTTTTTT,NA,TRBJ2-2,NA,14,TRBV7-9
CAVTGGAGTQYF,TGTGCCGTCACAGGGGGCGCGGGGACCCAGTACTTC,TRBD1,TRBJ2-5,NA,12,TRBV28
CSVADRSSYEQYF,TGCAGCGTTGCTGATCGGAGCTCCTACGAGCAGTACTTC,NA,TRBJ2-7,few,13,TRBV29-1
CASSHLGGTEAFF,TGTGCCAGCAGCCACCTCGGGGGCACTGAAGCTTTCTTT,NA,TRBJ1-1,NA,13,TRBV7-8
CASSLGRYTDTQYF,TGCGCCAGCAGCTTGGGTCGGTACACAGATACGCAGTATTTT,NA,TRBJ2-3,NA,14,TRBV5-1
CASSLYRGYSNQPQHF,TGCGCCAGCAGCTTGTACAGGGGTTATAGCAATCAGCCCCAGCATTTT,TRBD1,TRBJ1-5,NA,16,TRBV5-1
CASSQVAVGTEAFF,TGCGCCAGCAGCCAAGTTGCGGTTGGTACTGAAGCTTTCTTT,NA,TRBJ1-1,once,14,TRBV4-1
CASSVRDSTDTQYF,TGTGCCAGCAGCGTCCGGGACTCCACAGATACGCAGTATTTT,NA,TRBJ2-3,once,14,TRBV5-4
CASSLEVGLTYEQYF,TGTGCCAGCAGCTTAGAAGTAGGTCTCACCTACGAGCAGTACTTC,NA,TRBJ2-7,NA,15,TRBV7-6
CASSLRDGNTGELFF,TGCGCCAGCAGCCTCCGGGACGGGAACACCGGGGAGCTGTTTTTT,NA,TRBJ2-2,NA,15,TRBV5-1
CSVRTGSSYEQYF,TGCAGCGTACGGACAGGGTCCAGCTACGAGCAGTACTTC,TRBD1,TRBJ2-7,few,13,TRBV29-1
CASSSWHPNTEAFF,TGTGCCAGCAGCTCCTGGCACCCGAACACTGAAGCTTTCTTT,NA,TRBJ1-1,NA,14,TRBV7-8